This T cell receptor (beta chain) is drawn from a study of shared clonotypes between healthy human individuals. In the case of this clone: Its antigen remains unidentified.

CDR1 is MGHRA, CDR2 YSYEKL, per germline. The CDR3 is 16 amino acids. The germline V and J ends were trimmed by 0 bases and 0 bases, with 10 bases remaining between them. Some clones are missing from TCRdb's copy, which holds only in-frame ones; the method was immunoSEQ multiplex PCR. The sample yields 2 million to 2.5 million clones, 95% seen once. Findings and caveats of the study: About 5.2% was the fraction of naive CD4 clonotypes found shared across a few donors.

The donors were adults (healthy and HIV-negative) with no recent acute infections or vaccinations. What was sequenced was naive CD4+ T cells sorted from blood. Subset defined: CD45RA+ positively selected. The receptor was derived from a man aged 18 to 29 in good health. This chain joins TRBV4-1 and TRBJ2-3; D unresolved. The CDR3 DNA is TGCGCCAGCAGCCAAGAGGTAGGCCGTAGCACAGATACGCAGTATTTT. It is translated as CASSQEVGRSTDTQYF.